A single sample is the source of the 8 T cell receptor beta chains below, sequenced in a study of CD8 T cells in Susac syndrome. Random hexamers primed reverse transcription of about 0.5 to 1 ug RNA. TCRdb called the immunoSEQ multiplex PCR reads again in MiXCR, with one record for every CDR3 protein. The repertoire includes about 85,000 distinct CDR3 sequences, 95% of them detected once, and 0.46% sits in the top ten. Sequenced input: CD8+ T cells from PBMCs. Source of these receptors: a human donor with Susac syndrome.

V is TRBV9 and J is TRBJ2-2; D might be TRBD1 or TRBD2, each matching 5 bases. Germline V gene sequence: CDR1 SGDLS, CDR2 YYNGEE. The V end lost 0 bases, the J end lost 5 bases, and 11 bases lay between the germline ends. The CDR3 runs 15 residues. The CDR3 spells CASSVEPGLTGELFF. The CDR3 DNA follows: TGTGCCAGCAGCGTAGAGCCGGGGCTGACCGGGGAGCTGTTTTTT.

The chain uses TRBV4-3 and TRBJ2-3; 9 bases are shared with TRBD1. The CDR3 totals 17 residues. CDR1 and CDR2 (germline): LGHNA, YSLEER. Trimming at V came to 1 base and at J to 4 bases, leaving 9 bases not matched to a gene. The CDR3 loop is CASSQGSTGGLADTQYF. DNA of the CDR3: TGCGCCAGCAGCCAAGGATCTACAGGGGGCCTGGCAGATACGCAGTATTTT.

The chain's CDR3 is CASSQYEALEQYF. DNA of the CDR3: TGTGCCAGCAGCCAATACGAAGCGTTGGAGCAGTACTTC. The chain combines TRBV7-2 with TRBJ2-7; D gene uncertain. This CDR3 has 13 amino acids. Trimming pared 5 bases from V and 7 bases from J, leaving 15 bases between. Germline lookup yields CDR1 SGHTA and CDR2 FQGNSA.

This chain links TRBV25-1 with TRBJ1-5, with D hard to call. The ends were cut back, 4 bases at V and 4 bases at J, with 11 bases in the middle. CDR1 and CDR2 from the germline V gene are MGHDK and SYGVNS. This CDR3 has 14 amino acids. The CDR3 DNA sequence: TGTGCCAGCAGTGGAGGGATACGGAATCAGCCCCAGCATTTT. It translates to CASSGGIRNQPQHF.

The CDR3 nucleotides read TGCGCCAGCAGCCAAGCGAACAATGAGCAGTTCTTC. Translation gives CASSQANNEQFF. The rearrangement joins TRBV4-1 to TRBJ2-1, with D unclear. The CDR3 has 12 residues. Germline V gene lookup returns CDR1 MGHRA and CDR2 YSYEKL. Trimming cost V 1 base and J 5 bases, with 3 bases left between them.

The rearrangement joins TRBV4-1 to TRBJ2-7; tentative D call: TRBD1 (5 bases). V was trimmed by 0 bases and J by 2 bases, leaving 11 bases between them. This CDR3 contains 15 residues. The germline V gene encodes CDR1 MGHRA and CDR2 YSYEKL. The CDR3 region has the DNA TGCGCCAGCAGCCAAGATGAAGGGGCTCCCTACGAGCAGTACTTC. This codes for CASSQDEGAPYEQYF.

This clonotype was recorded once. The chain is built from TRBV7-2 and TRBJ2-7; 9 nucleotides match TRBD1. The CDR3 loop spans 17 amino acids. V dropped 1 base and J dropped 3; count of bases not matched to a gene: 10. CDR1 and CDR2 from the germline V gene are SGHTA and FQGNSA. CDR3 loop: CASSLGRTGERNYEQYF. The CDR3 bases are TGTGCCAGCAGCTTAGGTAGGACAGGGGAACGGAACTACGAGCAGTACTTC.

The V and J genes are TRBV7-9 and TRBJ1-2; D is unresolved. CDR3 size: 14 residues. CDR1 is SEHNR, CDR2 FQNEAQ, per germline (reference sequence). V lost 6 bases to trimming and J lost 6 bases, with 17 bases between them. The CDR3 sequence is CASSPTMNSDGYTF. The DNA for the CDR3 is TGTGCCAGCAGTCCTACAATGAATTCGGATGGCTACACCTTC. The whole variable domain, filled in from reference TRBV7-9 and TRBJ1-2, reads DTGVSQNPRHKITKRGQNVTFRCDPISEHNRLYWYRQTLGQGPEFLTYFQNEAQLEKSRLLSDRFSAERPKGSFSTLEIQRTEQGDSAMYLCASSPTMNSDGYTFGSGTRLTVV.